Listed here are 10 T cell receptor beta chains from one sample, sequenced in a study of T cells in Graves' hyperthyroidism and ophthalmopathy. RNA transcripts were the template for amplifying TCR beta CDR3 regions. First-round RT-PCR with HTBI primers amplified the TCR CDR3 region. One entry per CDR3 protein results from TCRdb running MiXCR on the multiplex PCR reads. The sample lists around 270,000 distinct CDR3 sequences, roughly 19% seen once, with 35% to 40% in the top ten. The sequencing input was blood. The receptors were gathered from a middle-aged man with Graves' ophthalmopathy.

The gene calls are TRBV24-1 and TRBJ2-5; TRBD1 agrees at 8 bases. The ends lost 11 bases at V and 3 bases at J; junction bases unmatched: 10. This CDR3 is 14 amino acids long. Per germline, CDR1 KGHDR and CDR2 SFDVKD. In DNA form, the CDR3 reads TGTGCCAACTCCGCGGACAGGGAGAAAGAGACCCAGTACTTC. Translated: CANSADREKETQYF.

This clonotype was counted once. This rearrangement joins TRBV3-1 to TRBJ1-1, with D hard to call. Germline CDR1 is LGHDT and CDR2 is YNNKEL (reference sequence). V lost 0 bases to trimming and J lost 7 bases, with 3 bases between them. This CDR3 contains 11 residues. CDR3 amino acids: CASSQDFEAFF. The CDR3 nucleotides read TGTGCCAGCAGCCAAGATTTTGAAGCTTTCTTT.

This clonotype was detected once. V is TRBV5-1 and J is TRBJ2-4; 11 nucleotides match TRBD2. Germline values: CDR1 SGHRS, CDR2 YFSETQ. V shed 3 bases and J 0 bases; nucleotides not matched to a gene: 11. This CDR3 comprises 19 residues. Here the CDR3 reads CASSSRPGLAVVAKNIQYF. CDR3 nucleotide sequence: TGCGCCAGCAGCTCCCGTCCGGGACTAGCGGTCGTAGCCAAAAACATTCAGTACTTC.

This clonotype was seen many times. The chain combines TRBV2 with TRBJ1-1; a possible D gene is TRBD1 (5 bases). This CDR3 contains 13 residues. CDR1 SNHLY and CDR2 FYNNEI come from the germline V gene. With 3 bases removed from V and 5 bases from J, the gap between germline ends came to 10 bases. The CDR3 DNA is TGTGCCAGCAGTGAGGGGCCGAGGACTGAAGCTTTCTTT. This sequence encodes CASSEGPRTEAFF.

This clonotype was seen ten or more times. The rearrangement links TRBV11-2 to TRBJ1-5; the D is unclear. The CDR3 runs to 13 residues. The V end was cut by 3 bases, the J end by 9 bases, with 12 bases between. Germline V gene lookup returns CDR1 SGHAT and CDR2 FQNNGV. Here the CDR3 reads CASSLDGGGPQHF. In DNA form, the CDR3 reads TGTGCCAGCAGCTTGGACGGTGGCGGGCCCCAGCATTTT.

J is TRBJ2-1 and V is TRBV6-4; 10 bases line up with TRBD2. The CDR3 runs to 15 residues. The germline V gene has CDR1 MRHNA and CDR2 SNTAGT. Trimming at V came to 3 bases and at J to 4 bases, leaving 3 bases not matched to a gene. CDR3 DNA sequence: TGTGCCAGCAGTGAATCTAGCGGGAGTTACAATGAGCAGTTCTTC. It specifies CASSESSGSYNEQFF.

Concerning this clonotype: Germline is not matched at one junction end, which may reflect a read error. V usage is TRBV20-1 and J usage is TRBJ1-4, with D unresolved. This CDR3 has 11 residues. CDR1 and CDR2 (germline): DFQATT, SNEGSKA (reference sequence). The CDR3, as DNA: TGCAGTGCCCATGCTAACGAAAAACTGTTTTTT. Its protein product is CSAHANEKLFF.

There are a few counts of this clonotype. V gene TRBV28 combines with J gene TRBJ2-3; weak D call: TRBD1 (6 bases). V lost 6 bases, J lost 3 bases, and 16 bases lay in between. The CDR3 length is 15 residues. CDR1 and CDR2 (germline): MDHEN, SYDVKM. For the CDR3, the DNA is TGTGCCAGCAGCAACGGCAGGGGAATAACAGATACGCAGTATTTT. Translated: CASSNGRGITDTQYF.

The chain couples TRBV20-1 to TRBJ2-5, with D hard to call. This CDR3 has 15 amino acids. Trimming removed 5 bases from V and 2 bases from J, with 18 bases in between. Germline assignment: CDR1 DFQATT and CDR2 SNEGSKA (reference sequence). The CDR3 coding sequence is TGCAGTGCTCCGCCGGTGATGGGGAATCAAGAGACCCAGTACTTC. It encodes CSAPPVMGNQETQYF.

Of note for this clonotype: A junction boundary mismatches the germline segment, possibly from a read error. The chain uses TRBV28 and TRBJ2-2; D is perhaps TRBD2 (5 bases). Germline values: CDR1 MDHEN, CDR2 SYDVKM. The CDR3 spans 16 residues. CDR3 region: CASSLDAHMGTGKLFF. CDR3 nucleotides: TGTGCCAGCAGCTTAGACGCCCACATGGGCACCGGGAAGCTGTTTTTT.